The rows below give T cell receptor beta chains drawn from one sample of a study of blood T cells in healthy people across ages. TCRdb reanalysed the 5' RACE reads using MiXCR and keeps one entry per CDR3 protein. The sample holds 450,000 to 600,000 distinct CDR3 sequences, about 29% seen once. The sample also formed part of further work on T cells of mothers and their children.

Sequences were obtained from blood. These receptors all come from a boy aged 2 to 9 in good health. Both conserved end residues are part of each CDR3. A D gene is named only where the DNA matches it firmly. Not every row has a clone size; where given, it reads once, few, many or a size class.

DNA: TGTGCCAGCAGCGTAGCTGGGGTAGCGGGAGGGAAGATATACAATGAGCAGTTCTTC; CDR3: CASSVAGVAGGKIYNEQFF; D: TRBD2; size: once; J: TRBJ2-1; V: TRBV9
DNA: TGCAGCGTCACCGAGGGGGAGGCCTCTGGGGCCAACGTCCTGACTTTC; CDR3: CSVTEGEASGANVLTF; D: NA; size: many; J: TRBJ2-6; V: TRBV29-1
DNA: TGTGCCAGCACCGAGCGGGCGGGATCCTACAATGAGCAGTTCTTC; CDR3: CASTERAGSYNEQFF; D: NA; size: NA; J: TRBJ2-1; V: TRBV12-3/TRBV12-4
DNA: TGTGCCATCAGTGAGACAGGGCAGGAGAGCACTGAAGCTTTCTTT; CDR3: CAISETGQESTEAFF; D: NA; size: NA; J: TRBJ1-1; V: TRBV10-3
DNA: TGTGCCAGCCTTCTAGCGGGAACCTACGAGCAGTACTTC; CDR3: CASLLAGTYEQYF; D: TRBD2; size: NA; J: TRBJ2-7; V: TRBV7-9
DNA: TGTGCCAGCAGCTCCGCACCCTACGAGCAGTACTTC; CDR3: CASSSAPYEQYF; D: NA; size: NA; J: TRBJ2-7; V: TRBV7-9
DNA: TGTGCCAGCAGGCCCACAGCGAACACTGAAGCTTTCTTT; CDR3: CASRPTANTEAFF; D: NA; size: NA; J: TRBJ1-1; V: TRBV2
DNA: TGTGCCAGCAGTGAGGCGGCGGGGGCGGATACGCAGTATTTT; CDR3: CASSEAAGADTQYF; D: NA; size: NA; J: TRBJ2-3; V: TRBV2
DNA: TGTGCCAGCAGCTTAGGCCTTGTACGAGGAGGAGTTGGGGAGACCCAGTACTTC; CDR3: CASSLGLVRGGVGETQYF; D: NA; size: NA; J: TRBJ2-5; V: TRBV7-2
DNA: TGTGCCAGCAGTAACGACCCCTCGCGGGTCTACACAGATACGCAGTATTTT; CDR3: CASSNDPSRVYTDTQYF; D: NA; size: once; J: TRBJ2-3; V: TRBV6-2/TRBV6-3
DNA: TGTGCCAGCAGCGGCGGGACTAGCGGGAGTGGAGAGACCCAGTACTTC; CDR3: CASSGGTSGSGETQYF; D: TRBD2; size: few; J: TRBJ2-5; V: TRBV9
DNA: TGCGCCAGCAGCCCTCTGACTAGCGGGGACCTCCAAGAGACCCAGTACTTC; CDR3: CASSPLTSGDLQETQYF; D: TRBD2; size: NA; J: TRBJ2-5; V: TRBV5-1
DNA: TGCGCCAGCAGCCAGGTTTCCTATTGGTACGCGGGAGGGACCTACAATGAGCAGTTCTTC; CDR3: CASSQVSYWYAGGTYNEQFF; D: TRBD2; size: NA; J: TRBJ2-1; V: TRBV4-1
DNA: TGTGCCAGCAGATCACAGAGGGAAGGGGCCAAAAACATTCAGTACTTC; CDR3: CASRSQREGAKNIQYF; D: NA; size: few; J: TRBJ2-4; V: TRBV12-3/TRBV12-4
DNA: TGTGCCAGCAGAGGACTCAAAGGGCACGGGGAGCTGTTTTTT; CDR3: CASRGLKGHGELFF; D: NA; size: NA; J: TRBJ2-2; V: TRBV12-3/TRBV12-4
DNA: TGTGCCAGCAGTACTTCCTTGACGGGGGGCTCTGGAAACACCATATATTTT; CDR3: CASSTSLTGGSGNTIYF; D: NA; size: NA; J: TRBJ1-3; V: TRBV28
DNA: TGCGCCAGCAGCCAGCCGGAAGGCTATGGCTACACCTTC; CDR3: CASSQPEGYGYTF; D: NA; size: few; J: TRBJ1-2; V: TRBV4-3
DNA: TGCGCCAGCAGCTTGTTCGGGACGAACACCGGGGAGCTGTTTTTT; CDR3: CASSLFGTNTGELFF; D: NA; size: NA; J: TRBJ2-2; V: TRBV5-1
DNA: TGTGCCAGCAGCTCCAAGCGGGAGTTTACCTACAATGAGCAGTTCTTC; CDR3: CASSSKREFTYNEQFF; D: TRBD2; size: NA; J: TRBJ2-1; V: TRBV7-2
DNA: TGCGCCAGCAGCTTGGCTAGCGGAGGCACAGATACGCAGTATTTT; CDR3: CASSLASGGTDTQYF; D: TRBD2; size: NA; J: TRBJ2-3; V: TRBV7-2
DNA: TGCAGTGCTAGCATGTCGGAGGGGGCGAGTACTGAAGCTTTCTTT; CDR3: CSASMSEGASTEAFF; D: TRBD1; size: few; J: TRBJ1-1; V: TRBV20-1
DNA: TGTGCCAGCAGCCCCTCGGTCCACGAGCAGTACTTC; CDR3: CASSPSVHEQYF; D: NA; size: few; J: TRBJ2-7; V: TRBV5-5
DNA: TGTGCCAGCAGCGTGGGGTTATACCAAGAGACCCAGTACTTC; CDR3: CASSVGLYQETQYF; D: NA; size: NA; J: TRBJ2-5; V: TRBV12-3/TRBV12-4
DNA: TGCAGTGCTAGGGAGGGAACGTACGAGCAGTACTTC; CDR3: CSAREGTYEQYF; D: NA; size: few; J: TRBJ2-7; V: TRBV20-1
DNA: TGTGCCTGGAGTGTTAGCGGGGGAGAGTACGAGCAGTACTTC; CDR3: CAWSVSGGEYEQYF; D: TRBD2; size: NA; J: TRBJ2-7; V: TRBV30
DNA: TGCGCCAGCAGCCGAGCTCGTCTTCGGGGTACTATCTACGAGCAGTACTTC; CDR3: CASSRARLRGTIYEQYF; D: NA; size: NA; J: TRBJ2-7; V: TRBV4-3